Below are 27 T cell receptor beta chains sequenced from a single sample in a study of shared clonotypes between healthy human individuals. Only in-frame clones appear in the TCRdb table, and some are missing; sequencing was by immunoSEQ multiplex PCR. The sample lists 490,000 or so clones, over 60% occurring once. Source material: PBMCs. These receptors came from a woman aged 40-49 years in good health. Some clones in this sample may be carry-over from other donors' samples.

The rearrangement links TRBV11-2 to TRBJ2-2; the D call may be TRBD1 or TRBD2 (5 bases each). Germline V gene sequence: CDR1 SGHAT, CDR2 FQNNGV. V gave up 3 bases and J gave up 1 base, with 12 bases separating them. The CDR3 sequence is 16 residues long. The CDR3 DNA is TGTGCCAGCAGCTTCGGGGCTTCAAGGAACACCGGGGAGCTGTTTTTT. This translates into CASSFGASRNTGELFF.

Notes on this clone: A far larger clone is one base from this, pointing to a likely read error. The chain links TRBV10-3 to TRBJ2-7, with a tentative D call TRBD2 (6 bases). Germline CDR1 is ENHRY and CDR2 is SYGVKD. The CDR3 sequence is 12 residues long. V was trimmed by 4 bases and J by 4 bases, leaving 8 bases between them. CDR3 nucleotides: TGTGCCATCAGTGGGCGGGGTTACGAGCAGTACTTC. Encoded protein: CAISGRGYEQYF.

This clone has a handful of counts. This chain joins TRBV7-8 and TRBJ2-3, with TRBD1 matching over 7 bases. Germline CDR1 reads SGHVS; CDR2 reads FQNEAQ. The V and J ends lost 1 base and 10 bases, in that order; junction bases with no gene match: 5. This CDR3 comprises 13 residues. The CDR3 DNA follows: TGTGCCAGCAGCTTAGAGAGGGGGCGAGCGCAGTATTTT. Translation: CASSLERGRAQYF.

This clone showed up just once. This chain uses TRBV10-3 with TRBJ2-3; D may be TRBD2 (8 bases). Per the germline V gene, CDR1 is ENHRY and CDR2 is SYGVKD. Between the trimmed V and J ends, which lost 6 bases and 1 base, there was a span of 14 bases. This CDR3 is 15 amino acids long. CDR3 DNA sequence: TGTGCCATCAGCGGGGGGGACAGCCGCACAGATACGCAGTATTTT. Translation gives CAISGGDSRTDTQYF.

The chain employs TRBV5-1 and TRBJ1-1; D is unclear. This CDR3 spans 13 amino acids. V lost 2 bases and J lost 3, with 8 bases in between. Germline CDR1 is SGHRS and CDR2 is YFSETQ. The CDR3 DNA reads TGCGCCAGCAGCTTCTCGGATGACACTGAAGCTTTCTTT. It specifies CASSFSDDTEAFF.

This sequence joins TRBV6-1 and TRBJ2-5; D unresolved. Germline V lookup: CDR1 MNHNS, CDR2 SASEGT. The V and J ends lost 1 base and 6 bases respectively, with 0 bases between them. CDR3 length: 10 residues. The CDR3 is CASSEETQYF. In DNA, the CDR3 is TGTGCCAGCAGTGAAGAGACCCAGTACTTC.

The rearrangement joins TRBV5-4 to TRBJ1-1; D is uncertain. Looked up from germline, CDR1 is SGHNT and CDR2 is YYREEE (reference sequence). The CDR3 spans 16 residues. V dropped 0 bases and J dropped 4 bases, with 16 bases sitting between them. The CDR3 coding sequence is TGTGCCAGCAGCTTGGAGGGCGGGTTACCGAGCACTGAAGCTTTCTTT. Its translation: CASSLEGGLPSTEAFF.

This clone was picked up one time. V gene TRBV10-3 combines with J gene TRBJ2-1; D possibly corresponds to TRBD2 (6 bases). This CDR3 has 14 amino acids. The germline V and J ends were trimmed by 6 bases and 9 bases, with 18 bases remaining between them. The germline CDR1 and CDR2 sequences are ENHRY and SYGVKD. CDR3 amino acids: CAIRLAGTWGEQFF. CDR3 coding DNA: TGTGCCATCAGACTAGCTGGAACCTGGGGTGAGCAGTTCTTC.

In the case of this clone: This same CDR3 is encoded by further DNA sequences in the sample. DNA of the CDR3: TGTGCCAGCAGCTTACTCGGTAGCTCCTACAATGAGCAGTTCTTC. Translation: CASSLLGSSYNEQFF. The chain has TRBV7-2 and TRBJ2-1; D not resolved. The V and J ends lost 2 bases and 0 bases respectively, with 8 bases between them. Germline loops: CDR1 SGHTA, CDR2 FQGNSA. The CDR3 contains 15 residues. The full variable domain, completed using reference TRBV7-2 and TRBJ2-1, is GAGVSQSPSNKVTEKGKDVELRCDPISGHTALYWYRQSLGQGLEFLIYFQGNSAPDKSGLPSDRFSAERTGGSVSTLTIQRTQQEDSAVYLCASSLLGSSYNEQFFGPGTRLTVL.

This clone was seen a handful of times. J is TRBJ1-2 and V is TRBV19; tentatively, D is TRBD1 (5 bases). From germline, CDR1 is LNHDA and CDR2 SQIVND (reference sequence). CDR3 size: 13 residues. Trimming cost V 8 bases and J 2 bases, with 12 bases left between them. The CDR3 region has the DNA TGTGCCAGTGCTAGGACACTCAACTATGGCTACACCTTC. Translating gives CASARTLNYGYTF.

The gene calls are TRBV30 and TRBJ2-5; D is perhaps TRBD1 (7 bases). Germline assignment: CDR1 GTSNPN and CDR2 SVGIG (reference sequence). The CDR3 length is 14 residues. V lost 2 bases, J lost 1 base, and 11 bases lay in between. CDR3 region: CAWSRGTAQETQYF. CDR3 DNA sequence: TGTGCCTGGAGTCGCGGGACAGCCCAAGAGACCCAGTACTTC.

A note on this clone: A single base is all that separates this from a far larger clone, so a read error is likely. The same CDR3 is also encoded by other DNA sequences in this sample. Here the CDR3 reads CASSANNQPQHF. For the CDR3, the DNA is TGCGCCAGCAGCGCCAATAATCAGCCCCAGCATTTT. The chain carries TRBV13 and TRBJ1-5; D is uncertain. Germline CDR1 is PRHDT and CDR2 is FYEKMQ (reference sequence). The CDR3 length is 12 residues.

A word on this clone: The identical CDR3 is also encoded by other nucleotide sequences in the sample. V usage is TRBV9 and J usage is TRBJ1-1; no reliable D call. Trimming took off 2 bases at V and 1 base at J, with 9 bases between the two ends. The CDR3 is 14 residues long. Germline V lookup: CDR1 SGDLS, CDR2 YYNGEE. CDR3: CASSVGSQNTEAFF. Here the CDR3 DNA reads TGTGCCAGCAGCGTTGGCAGCCAGAACACTGAAGCTTTCTTT.

Details on this clone: Other DNA sequences in the sample encode the same CDR3. This sequence joins TRBV10-1 and TRBJ1-1; D is undetermined. Trimming removed 2 bases from V and 1 base from J, with 5 bases in between. Germline values: CDR1 WNHNN, CDR2 SYGVQD (reference sequence). The CDR3 has 13 residues. The CDR3 loop is CASSETANTEAFF. CDR3 in DNA: TGCGCCAGCAGTGAGACAGCGAACACTGAAGCTTTCTTT.

As for this clone: A far larger clone is one base from this, pointing to a likely read error. The chain couples TRBV15 to TRBJ2-5; TRBD2 might be the D (7 bases). The CDR3 consists of 18 residues. Germline V CDR1 and CDR2: LNHNV, YYDKDF (reference sequence). The CDR3, as DNA: TGTGTCACCAGCAGAGTGGGAGGGGGTCGGATATATAGAGAGACCCAGTACTTC. This gives the protein CVTSRVGGGRIYRETQYF. Variable domain in full (rest from reference TRBV15 and TRBJ2-5): DAMVIQNPRYQVTQFGKPVTLSCSQTLNHNVMYWYQQKSSQAPKLLFHYYDKDFNNEADTPDNFQSRRPNTSFCFLDIRSPGLGDTAMYLCVTSRVGGGRIYRETQYFGPGTRLLVL.

The chain is built from TRBV19 and TRBJ2-3, with no clear D. CDR1 LNHDA and CDR2 SQIVND come from the germline V gene (reference sequence). The CDR3 has 16 residues. The germline V and J ends were trimmed by 5 bases and 2 bases, with 17 bases remaining between them. The DNA for the CDR3 is TGTGCCAGTAGTCCTTGGGCTCCAAGCCCCACAGATACGCAGTATTTT. As protein: CASSPWAPSPTDTQYF.

About this clone: A much larger clone lies a single base off, so this may be a read error. This sample also contains other DNA sequences that code for the same CDR3. This chain joins TRBV5-1 and TRBJ1-3; D remains ambiguous. This CDR3 is built from 14 residues. CDR1 SGHRS and CDR2 YFSETQ come from the germline V gene. As DNA, the CDR3 is TGCGCTAGCAGCTTGGCCAACTCTGGAAACACCATATATTTT. It encodes CASSLANSGNTIYF.

The CDR3 is CAWSPTGTLHNEQFF. CDR3 DNA: TGTGCCTGGAGTCCTACCGGGACCCTACACAATGAGCAGTTCTTC. The chain is built from TRBV30 and TRBJ2-1; D possibly uses TRBD1 or TRBD2 (5 bases each). The CDR3 has 15 residues. V lost 2 bases, J lost 5 bases, and 16 bases lay in between. Per germline, CDR1 GTSNPN and CDR2 SVGIG (reference sequence).

The genes are TRBV2 and TRBJ1-4, with unresolved D. Germline CDR1 SNHLY, CDR2 FYNNEI. The CDR3 is 16 residues long. Trimming removed 4 bases at V and 0 bases at J, with 12 bases between. The CDR3 spells CASSVGVTPTNEKLFF. DNA of the CDR3: TGTGCCAGCAGTGTTGGGGTCACCCCAACTAATGAAAAACTGTTTTTT. Combining the CDR3 with reference TRBV2 and TRBJ1-4 gives the whole variable domain EPEVTQTPSHQVTQMGQEVILRCVPISNHLYFYWYRQILGQKVEFLVSFYNNEISEKSEIFDDQFSVERPDGSNFTLKIRSTKLEDSAMYFCASSVGVTPTNEKLFFGSGTQLSVL.

The rearrangement joins TRBV7-2 to TRBJ2-1; possibly TRBD1 for D (6 bases). The CDR3 loop spans 13 amino acids. Trimming stripped 0 bases from V and 8 bases from J, with 8 bases between. CDR1 is SGHTA and CDR2 is FQGNSA in the germline V gene. The CDR3 is CASSLARGDEQFF. The CDR3 DNA reads TGTGCCAGCAGCTTAGCCAGGGGAGATGAGCAGTTCTTC.

Comments on this clone: The germline gene is not matched at one end of the junction; a read error may be the cause. V is TRBV2 and J is TRBJ2-7, with 8 bases aligning to TRBD2. The germline CDR1 and CDR2 sequences are SNHLY and FYNNEI. The CDR3 is 13 amino acids. The CDR3 sequence: CASSRLPTSGPHF. The CDR3 nucleotides read TGTGCCAGCAGTCGCCTCCCCACTAGCGGCCCACACTTC.

The V and J genes are TRBV18 and TRBJ2-7, with D tentatively TRBD2 (5 bases). The ends were cut back, 3 bases at V and 5 bases at J, with 11 bases in the middle. CDR1 is KGHSH, CDR2 LQKENI, per germline. The CDR3 spans 13 residues. CDR3 loop: CASSPGDRHEQYF. CDR3 DNA: TGTGCCAGCTCACCGGGAGACCGGCACGAGCAGTACTTC.

This clone was counted only a few times. CDR3 nucleotides: TGTGCCAGCAGTTTCGAGACAGGGGGTACCTACGAGCAGTACTTC. Translated, it gives CASSFETGGTYEQYF. The chain recombines TRBV28 with TRBJ2-7; TRBD1 aligns across 9 bases. This CDR3 has 15 residues. Germline V gene data show CDR1 as MDHEN and CDR2 as SYDVKM. V lost 3 bases to trimming and J lost 2 bases; unmatched junction nucleotides: 5.

The CDR3 DNA reads TGTGCCAGCAGCTTGGCGGGACCCTCCTACAATGAGCAGTTCTTC. It yields the protein CASSLAGPSYNEQFF. The chain couples TRBV5-4 to TRBJ2-1; D tentatively fits TRBD1 or TRBD2 (5 bases each). CDR3 length: 15 amino acids. Germline V gives CDR1 SGHNT, CDR2 YYREEE (reference sequence). Trimming stripped 0 bases from V and 0 bases from J, with 7 bases between.

A remark on this clone: A far larger clone lies a single base away; this is likely a read error. The chain recombines TRBV7-6 with TRBJ2-5; D gene uncertain. CDR3 size: 13 residues. V was cut by 2 bases and J by 1 base, with 5 bases left in between. CDR1 SGHVS and CDR2 FNYEAQ come from the germline V gene. The CDR3 sequence is CASSLCSQETQYF. Written as DNA, the CDR3 is TGTGCCAGCAGCTTATGCAGCCAAGAGACCCAGTACTTC.

The gene calls are TRBV5-1 and TRBJ2-5; no clear D gene. Germline V gives CDR1 SGHRS, CDR2 YFSETQ. Trimming cost V 2 bases and J 5 bases, with 4 bases left between them. CDR3 length: 11 amino acids. The CDR3 protein is CASSFWETQYF. Here the CDR3 DNA reads TGCGCCAGCAGCTTTTGGGAGACCCAGTACTTC. The entire variable domain, with the rest obtained from reference TRBV5-1 and TRBJ2-5, is as follows: KAGVTQTPRYLIKTRGQQVTLSCSPISGHRSVSWYQQTPGQGLQFLFEYFSETQRNKGNFPGRFSGRQFSNSRSEMNVSTLELGDSALYLCASSFWETQYFGPGTRLLVL.

The J gene is TRBJ2-5, the V gene TRBV4-1; D possibly uses TRBD1 or TRBD2 (6 bases each). The CDR3 totals 13 residues. Germline V gene data show CDR1 as MGHRA and CDR2 as YSYEKL. V was shortened by 4 bases and J by 5 bases, with 11 bases between the two germline ends. In DNA, the CDR3 is TGCGCCAGCAGCCGGGGGGCTTGGGAGACCCAGTACTTC. This sequence encodes CASSRGAWETQYF.